This TCR beta chain was sequenced for a study of blood T cell repertoires in COVID-19 (dated by TCRdb to about 2020). The study in broad terms: Samples from collaborators originated in the United States, Italy and Spain and spanned both the acute and convalescent phases of COVID-19. A freely available public database, intended as a resource for researchers studying the immune response to SARS-CoV-2, is where the repertoires were released. Samples came from the ongoing ImmuneRACE study (first 160 participants) plus 1,254 subjects from 6 global collaborators. Where available, HLA class I and class II types were taken from metadata supplied by the sample provider and were not determined by assay-based typing. Subjects who had been exposed to COVID-19, were actively infected with it, or had recovered from it provided the deeply sampled blood TCRbeta repertoires that made up the dataset. The material from the prospective study consisted of cDNA or gDNA derived from T cells, B-cell-depleted T cells, or PBMCs. The sample metadata nearly always contained a de-identified subject ID, COVID-19 status, age in years and sex. Beyond this particular receptor, the publication reports: Clinical and demographic metadata were provided uncurated, with the amount varying by source and participant.

Comments on this clone: Its antigen is currently not known. Base qualities are not provided; no much larger clone lies one nucleotide away.

TCRbeta CDR3 regions were amplified from genomic DNA by means of the immunoSEQ Assay, a bias-controlled multiplex PCR. The published analysis was carried out like this. Nucleated cell counts per sample were estimated from amplification of reference gene primers within the assay. To quantify the absolute abundance of each unique TCRbeta CDR3 rearrangement, sequence reads were collapsed and filtered. For each sample, productive Simpson clonality was calculated by taking the square root of Simpson's diversity index across productive rearrangements. TCRdb carries this immuneACCESS record with in-frame sequences only. Its versions omit some clonotypes, under half of them owing to an unresolved V gene in the studies checked, with the rest unexplained. V, J and clone size are taken as reported in that table, and D and trimming were inferred from the DNA itself. Here the sample has fewer than 450,000 clones; more than 85% occur a single time. Jointly, the top ten make up approximately 1% of the sample.

The CDR3 goes from the cysteine to the phenylalanine over 14 residues. Only the CDR3 region is kept as DNA, spanning 42 bases read in frame from base 1. Trimming removed 5 bases from V and 2 bases from J; the gene matches leave 5 bases unexplained. As encoded in the germline V gene (reference sequence), CDR1 is MNHEY while CDR2 is SMNVEV. Participants in the prospective study were aged about 18 to 90 years, lived in 20 to 30 United States geographic areas, and enrolled through a virtual design. In the prospective study, cohorts were assigned on the basis of participant-reported clinical history obtained from a screening survey and a study questionnaire. ImmuneRACE Cohort 3 recovered participants were defined by two consecutive negative NP/OP PCR tests, healthcare professional clearance, or symptom resolution. Mobile phlebotomists in the prospective study collected whole blood, serum and a nasopharyngeal or oropharyngeal swab from every participant. Over an approximately 2-month period, participants in the prospective study had the option of providing additional blood draws and questionnaires. Before DNA extraction, prospective study blood samples were shipped either frozen or at room temperature.

Material for sequencing was PBMCs or T cells enriched from blood (not recorded which). This chain joins TRBV27 to TRBJ2-7, with 8 bases matching TRBD1. This TCR derives from a woman aged 25-40 years who had recovered from COVID-19. Here the CDR3 is given as CASSSGQGTYEQYF. The DNA sequence reads TGTGCCAGCAGTAGTGGACAGGGAACCTACGAGCAGTACTTC.